What follows describes a single T cell receptor (beta chain). Its antigen is unidentified. Profiled with immunoSEQ multiplex PCR; TCRdb holds only in-frame clones, not every one. The table records approximately 180,000 clones, about 87% of them present only once. The entry originates in a study of T cell responses to AZD1222 COVID-19 vaccine. Findings and caveats of the study: Clonal diversity may have been underestimated, and the donors were mostly white British, with more females than males. Of spike-specific TCRs, nearly half reportedly target regions left unmutated in variants. Repertoires were collected only later (after the peak T cell response had occurred). An increase in Spike-specific TCR breadth and depth was observed after two AZD1222 doses.

Germline CDR1 and CDR2: MRHNA and SNTAGT. This CDR3 region has 17 residues. V lost 2 bases to trimming and J lost 1 base; unmatched junction nucleotides: 9. V gene TRBV6-4 combines with J gene TRBJ2-3; TRBD1 matches at 7 bases. The receptor comes from an adult who received the MenACWY meningococcal vaccine as a control. The sample consisted of peripheral blood, taken 28 days after the second dose of the MenACWY control vaccine. The CDR3 bases are TGTGCCAGCAGTGACGCCCCGACAGGGTCGGGCACAGATACGCAGTATTTT. Translated, it gives CASSDAPTGSGTDTQYF.